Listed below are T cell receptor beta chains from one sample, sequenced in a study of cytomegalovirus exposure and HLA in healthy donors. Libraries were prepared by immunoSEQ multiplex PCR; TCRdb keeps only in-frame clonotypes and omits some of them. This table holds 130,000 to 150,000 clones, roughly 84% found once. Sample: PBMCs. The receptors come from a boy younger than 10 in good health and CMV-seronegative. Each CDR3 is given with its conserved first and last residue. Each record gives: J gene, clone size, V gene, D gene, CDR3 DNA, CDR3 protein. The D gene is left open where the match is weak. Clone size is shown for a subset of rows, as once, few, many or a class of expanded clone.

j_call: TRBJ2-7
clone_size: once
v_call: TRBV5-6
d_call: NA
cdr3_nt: TGTGCCAGCAGCCCATTTATCAGGAACCCCTACGAGCAGTACTTC
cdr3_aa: CASSPFIRNPYEQYF

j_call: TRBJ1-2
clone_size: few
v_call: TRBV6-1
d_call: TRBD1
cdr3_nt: TGTGCCAGCAGATCACAGGGGGCGCGGGGCTATGGCTACACCTTC
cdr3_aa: CASRSQGARGYGYTF

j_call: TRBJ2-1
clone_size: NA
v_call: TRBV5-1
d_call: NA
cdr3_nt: TGCGCCAGCAGGGAATATAGCGTCTACAATGAGCAGTTCTTC
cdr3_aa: CASREYSVYNEQFF

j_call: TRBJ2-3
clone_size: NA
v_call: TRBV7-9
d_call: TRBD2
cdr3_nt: TGTGCCAGCAGCTTAGTCCTAGCGGGGGGTGTCACAGATACGCAGTATTTT
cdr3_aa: CASSLVLAGGVTDTQYF

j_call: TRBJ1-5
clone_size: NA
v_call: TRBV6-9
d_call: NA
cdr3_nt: TGTGCCAGCAGTTACTATTGGGGGGGAGTCAGCAATCAGCCCCAGCATTTT
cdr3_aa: CASSYYWGGVSNQPQHF

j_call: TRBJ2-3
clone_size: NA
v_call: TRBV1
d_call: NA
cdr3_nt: TGCACCAGCAGCCAAGATAAAGCGGCAGGTAATAGCACAGATACGCAGTATTTT
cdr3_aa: CTSSQDKAAGNSTDTQYF

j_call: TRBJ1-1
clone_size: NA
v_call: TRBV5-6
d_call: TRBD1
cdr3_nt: TGTGCCAGCAGCAGATATGACAGGGGGACTGAAGCTTTCTTT
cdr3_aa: CASSRYDRGTEAFF

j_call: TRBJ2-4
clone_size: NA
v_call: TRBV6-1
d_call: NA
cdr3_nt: TGTGCCAGCAGTGATCAGATAAACATTCAGTACTTC
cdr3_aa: CASSDQINIQYF

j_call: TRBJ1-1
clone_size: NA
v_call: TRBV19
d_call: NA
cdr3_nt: TGTGCCAGTAGTATTCCAGGCGTCCATATGAACACTGAAGCTTTCTTT
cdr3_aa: CASSIPGVHMNTEAFF

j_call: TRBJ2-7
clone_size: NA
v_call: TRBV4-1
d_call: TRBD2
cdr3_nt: TGCGCCAGCAGCCCAAAGGGGACTAGCGGCAGAGACTACGAGCAGTACTTC
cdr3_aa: CASSPKGTSGRDYEQYF

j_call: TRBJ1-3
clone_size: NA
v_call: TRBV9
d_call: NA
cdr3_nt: TGTGCCAGCAGCGTACAGGAGCGGTCCGGAAACACCATATATTTT
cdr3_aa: CASSVQERSGNTIYF

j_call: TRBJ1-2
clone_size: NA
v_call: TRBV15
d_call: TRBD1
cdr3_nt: TGTGCCACCAGCAGGGACAACAGGGGATGGTATGGCTACACCTTC
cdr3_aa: CATSRDNRGWYGYTF

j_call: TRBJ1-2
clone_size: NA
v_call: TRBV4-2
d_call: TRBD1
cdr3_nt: TGTGCCAGCAGCCAAGAGGTGTTTCGGGACAGGAGAAACTATGGCTACACCTTC
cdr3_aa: CASSQEVFRDRRNYGYTF

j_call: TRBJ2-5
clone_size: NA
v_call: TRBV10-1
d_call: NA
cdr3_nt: TGCGCCAGCAGTGAGAAAGGGCTCGGGGGAGAGACCCAGTACTTC
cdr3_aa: CASSEKGLGGETQYF

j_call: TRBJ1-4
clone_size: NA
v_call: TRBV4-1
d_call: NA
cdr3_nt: TGCGCCAGCAGTCGACGGGACAACGTTTGGGAAAAACTGTTTTTT
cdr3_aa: CASSRRDNVWEKLFF

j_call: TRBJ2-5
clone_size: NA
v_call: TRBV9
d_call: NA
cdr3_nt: TGTGCCAGCAGCCGCAGATGGGCCGCCAAAGAGACCCAGTACTTC
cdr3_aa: CASSRRWAAKETQYF

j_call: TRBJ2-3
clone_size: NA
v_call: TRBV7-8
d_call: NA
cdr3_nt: TGTGCCAGCAGCTTAGCGCGGGGTATTGGCACAGATACGCAGTATTTT
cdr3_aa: CASSLARGIGTDTQYF

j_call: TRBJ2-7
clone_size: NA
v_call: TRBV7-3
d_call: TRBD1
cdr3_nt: TGTGCCAGCAGCTCAACTACAGGGGTTCGCGAGCAGTACTTC
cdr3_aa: CASSSTTGVREQYF

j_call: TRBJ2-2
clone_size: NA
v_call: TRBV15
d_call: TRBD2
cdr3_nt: TGTGCCACCAGCAGAGATGCCCGCGGGTGGAGCGGGGGGGCCTCCGGGGAGCTGTTTTTT
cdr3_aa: CATSRDARGWSGGASGELFF

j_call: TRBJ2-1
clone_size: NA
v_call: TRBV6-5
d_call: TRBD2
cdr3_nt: TGTGCCAGCTCGGGGCTAGCGGACAATGAGCAGTTCTTC
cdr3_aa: CASSGLADNEQFF

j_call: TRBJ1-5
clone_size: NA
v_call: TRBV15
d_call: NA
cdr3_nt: TGTGCCACCAGCAGAGCTTGGAGGGTTGGTCGGCCCCAGCATTTT
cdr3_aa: CATSRAWRVGRPQHF

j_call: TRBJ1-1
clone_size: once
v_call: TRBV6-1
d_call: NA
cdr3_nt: TGTGCCAGCAGGGTGGGGGCGCGGGACACTGAAGCTTTCTTT
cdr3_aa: CASRVGARDTEAFF

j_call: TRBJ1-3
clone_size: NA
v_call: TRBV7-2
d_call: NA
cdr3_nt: TGTGCCAGCAGCTTATCAGGGGCCGGTGGAAACACCATATATTTT
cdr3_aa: CASSLSGAGGNTIYF

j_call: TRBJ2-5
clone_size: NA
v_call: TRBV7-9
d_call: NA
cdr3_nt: TGTGCCAGCAGCTTACCTAACCAAGAGACCCAGTACTTC
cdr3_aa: CASSLPNQETQYF

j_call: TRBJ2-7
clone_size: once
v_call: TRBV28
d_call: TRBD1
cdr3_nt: TGTGCCAGCAGTTTTCAGGGGGCGCCCGAGCAGTACTTC
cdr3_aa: CASSFQGAPEQYF

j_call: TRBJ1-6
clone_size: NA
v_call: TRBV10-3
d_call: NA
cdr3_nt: TGTGCCTCGAGTCCGGAGAATTCACCCCTCCACTTT
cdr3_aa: CASSPENSPLHF

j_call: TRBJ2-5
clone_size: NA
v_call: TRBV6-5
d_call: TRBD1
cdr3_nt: TGTGCCAGCAGTTTATCAGGGGGTGGGGGAGAGACCCAGTACTTC
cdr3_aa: CASSLSGGGGETQYF

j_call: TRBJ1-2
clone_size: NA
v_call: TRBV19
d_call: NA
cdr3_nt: TGTGCCAGTAGTATTTCGCTCCGGGTCGGGGGTGGCTATGGCTACACCTTC
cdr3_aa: CASSISLRVGGGYGYTF

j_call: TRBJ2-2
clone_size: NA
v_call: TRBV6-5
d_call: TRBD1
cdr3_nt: TGTGCCAGCAGGGACAGGGGTATGACCGGGGAGCTGTTTTTT
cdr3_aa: CASRDRGMTGELFF

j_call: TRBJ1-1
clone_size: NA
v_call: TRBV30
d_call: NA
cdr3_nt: TGTGCCTGGAGAGGAGGACAGTACACTGAAGCTTTCTTT
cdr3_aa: CAWRGGQYTEAFF

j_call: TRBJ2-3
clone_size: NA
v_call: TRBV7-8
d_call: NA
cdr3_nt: TGTGCCAGCAGCTTAGTGGTTGGGCTTGCCACAGATACGCAGTATTTT
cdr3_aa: CASSLVVGLATDTQYF

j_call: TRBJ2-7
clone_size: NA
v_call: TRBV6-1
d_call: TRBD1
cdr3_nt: TGTGCCAGCAGTGAACAGGGGGCGAACAGATACGAGCAGTACTTC
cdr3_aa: CASSEQGANRYEQYF

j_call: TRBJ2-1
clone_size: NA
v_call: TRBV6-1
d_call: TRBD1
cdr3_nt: TGTGCCAGCGGGAGGGGGACAGGGGTGGTAGGTGAGCAGTTCTTC
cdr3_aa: CASGRGTGVVGEQFF

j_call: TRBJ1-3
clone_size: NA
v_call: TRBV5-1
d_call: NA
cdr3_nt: TGCGCCAGCAGCGGATCATCTTTAGGGGCTGATGGAAACACCATATATTTT
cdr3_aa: CASSGSSLGADGNTIYF

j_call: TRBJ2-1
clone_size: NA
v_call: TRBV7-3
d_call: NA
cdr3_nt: TGTGCCAGCAGCCGAGGTTTCACAGGGTACAGTGAGCAGTTCTTC
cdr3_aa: CASSRGFTGYSEQFF